This TCR beta chain is drawn from a study of blood T cell repertoires in COVID-19. CDR1 is SGHRS and CDR2 is YFSETQ in the germline V gene. Trimming took off 0 bases at V and 2 bases at J, with 8 bases between the two ends. The CDR3 contains 14 residues. Sequencing was performed with immunoSEQ multiplex PCR; in TCRdb, only in-frame clones are kept and a portion is missing. The top ten clones hold 1.3% to 1.5% of a sample with roughly 73,000 clones, under 95% of them seen once. This TCR was sampled from a man in his fifties or sixties with acute or convalescent COVID-19. The rearrangement uses TRBV5-1 and TRBJ1-1; D possibly corresponds to TRBD1 (5 bases). Sample: peripheral blood. The DNA for the CDR3 is TGCGCCAGCAGCTTGGGACAGCAAAACACTGAAGCTTTCTTT. It specifies CASSLGQQNTEAFF.